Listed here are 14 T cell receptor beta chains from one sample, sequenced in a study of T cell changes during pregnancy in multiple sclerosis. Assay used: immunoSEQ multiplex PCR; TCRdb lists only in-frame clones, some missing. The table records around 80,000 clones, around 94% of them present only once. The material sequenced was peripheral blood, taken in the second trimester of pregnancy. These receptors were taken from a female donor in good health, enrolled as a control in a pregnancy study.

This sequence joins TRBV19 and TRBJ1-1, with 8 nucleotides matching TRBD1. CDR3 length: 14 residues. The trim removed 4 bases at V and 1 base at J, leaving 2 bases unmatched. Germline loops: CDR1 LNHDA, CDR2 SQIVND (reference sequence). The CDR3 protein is CASSTGGANTEAFF. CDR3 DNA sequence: TGTGCCAGTAGTACAGGGGGCGCGAACACTGAAGCTTTCTTT.

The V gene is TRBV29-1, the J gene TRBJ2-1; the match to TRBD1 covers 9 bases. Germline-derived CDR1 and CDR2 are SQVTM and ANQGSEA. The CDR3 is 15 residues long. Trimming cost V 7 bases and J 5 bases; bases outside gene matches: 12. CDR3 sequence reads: CSALRDRVLNNEQFF. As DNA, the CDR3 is TGCAGCGCTCTCCGGGACAGGGTTTTGAACAATGAGCAGTTCTTC.

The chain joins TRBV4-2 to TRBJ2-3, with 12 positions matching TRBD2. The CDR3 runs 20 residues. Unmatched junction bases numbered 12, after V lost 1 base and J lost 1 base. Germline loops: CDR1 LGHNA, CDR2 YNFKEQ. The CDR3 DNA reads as TGTGCCAGCAGCCAAGCGGATTGGGCTAGCGGGAGGGTAGGCACAGATACGCAGTATTTT. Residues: CASSQADWASGRVGTDTQYF.

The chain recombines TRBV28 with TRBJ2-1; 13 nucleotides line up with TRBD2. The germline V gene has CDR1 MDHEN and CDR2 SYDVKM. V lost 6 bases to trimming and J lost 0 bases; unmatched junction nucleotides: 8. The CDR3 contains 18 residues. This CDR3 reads CASRWTSGSVSSYNEQFF. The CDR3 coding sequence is TGTGCCAGCAGATGGACTAGCGGGAGCGTTAGCTCCTACAATGAGCAGTTCTTC. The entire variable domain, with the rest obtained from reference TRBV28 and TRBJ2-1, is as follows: DVKVTQSSRYLVKRTGEKVFLECVQDMDHENMFWYRQDPGLGLRLIYFSYDVKMKEKGDIPEGYSVSREKKERFSLILESASTNQTSMYLCASRWTSGSVSSYNEQFFGPGTRLTVL.

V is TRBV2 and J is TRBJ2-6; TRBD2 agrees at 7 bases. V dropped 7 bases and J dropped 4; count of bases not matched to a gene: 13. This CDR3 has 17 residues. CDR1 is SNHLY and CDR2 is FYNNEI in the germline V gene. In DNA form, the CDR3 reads TGTGCCAGCAATGCCGGGCCCGGGGGGAGAGGGGCCAACGTCCTGACTTTC. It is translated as CASNAGPGGRGANVLTF.

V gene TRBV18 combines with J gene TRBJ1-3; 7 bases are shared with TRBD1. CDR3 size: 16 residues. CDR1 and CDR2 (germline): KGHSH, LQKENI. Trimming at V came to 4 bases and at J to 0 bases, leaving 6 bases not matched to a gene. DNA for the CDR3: TGTGCCAGCTCACTCCGGGACAGAGACTCTGGAAACACCATATATTTT. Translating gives CASSLRDRDSGNTIYF. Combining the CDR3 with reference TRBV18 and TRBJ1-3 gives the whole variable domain NAGVMQNPRHLVRRRGQEARLRCSPMKGHSHVYWYRQLPEEGLKFMVYLQKENIIDESGMPKERFSAEFPKEGPSILRIQQVVRGDSAAYFCASSLRDRDSGNTIYFGEGSWLTVV.

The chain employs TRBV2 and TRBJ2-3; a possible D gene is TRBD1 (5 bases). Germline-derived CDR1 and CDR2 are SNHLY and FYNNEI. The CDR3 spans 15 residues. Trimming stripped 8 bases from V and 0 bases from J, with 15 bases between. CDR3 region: CASLLADTSTDTQYF. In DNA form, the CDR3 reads TGTGCCAGCCTCCTCGCGGACACTAGCACAGATACGCAGTATTTT.

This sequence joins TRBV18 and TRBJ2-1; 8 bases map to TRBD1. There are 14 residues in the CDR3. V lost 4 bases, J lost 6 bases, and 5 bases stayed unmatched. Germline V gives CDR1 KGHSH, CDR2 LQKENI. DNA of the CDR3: TGTGCCAGCTCACTCGGACAGGGTGGCAATGAGCAGTTCTTC. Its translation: CASSLGQGGNEQFF.

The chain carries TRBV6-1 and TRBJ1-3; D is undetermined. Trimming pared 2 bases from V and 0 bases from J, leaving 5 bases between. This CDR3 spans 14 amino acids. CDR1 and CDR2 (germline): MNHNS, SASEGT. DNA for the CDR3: TGTGCCAGCAGTGAACGGAGCTCTGGAAACACCATATATTTT. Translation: CASSERSSGNTIYF.

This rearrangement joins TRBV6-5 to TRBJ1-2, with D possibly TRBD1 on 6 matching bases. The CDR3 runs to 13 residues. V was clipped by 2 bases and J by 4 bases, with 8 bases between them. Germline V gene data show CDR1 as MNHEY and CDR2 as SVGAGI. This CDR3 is CASSYGGPYGYTF. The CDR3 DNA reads TGTGCCAGCAGTTACGGGGGCCCCTATGGCTACACCTTC.

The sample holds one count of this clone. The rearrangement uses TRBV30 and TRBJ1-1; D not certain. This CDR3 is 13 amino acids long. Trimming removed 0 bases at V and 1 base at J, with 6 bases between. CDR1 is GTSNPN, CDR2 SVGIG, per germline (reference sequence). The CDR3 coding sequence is TGTGCCTGGAGTGTGGACTGGAACACTGAAGCTTTCTTT. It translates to CAWSVDWNTEAFF.

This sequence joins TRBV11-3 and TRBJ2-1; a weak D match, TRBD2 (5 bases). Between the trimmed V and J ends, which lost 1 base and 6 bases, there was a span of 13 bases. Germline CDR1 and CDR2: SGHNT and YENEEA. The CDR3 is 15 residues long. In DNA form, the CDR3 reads TGTGCCAGCAGCTTAGGTCGGCTAGCATTCAATGAGCAGTTCTTC. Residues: CASSLGRLAFNEQFF.

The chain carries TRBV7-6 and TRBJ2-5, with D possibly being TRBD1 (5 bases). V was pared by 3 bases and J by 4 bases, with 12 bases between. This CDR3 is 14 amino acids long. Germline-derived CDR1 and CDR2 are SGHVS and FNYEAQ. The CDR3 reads CASSLSGNRETQYF. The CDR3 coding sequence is TGTGCCAGCAGCTTGTCAGGGAATAGAGAGACCCAGTACTTC.

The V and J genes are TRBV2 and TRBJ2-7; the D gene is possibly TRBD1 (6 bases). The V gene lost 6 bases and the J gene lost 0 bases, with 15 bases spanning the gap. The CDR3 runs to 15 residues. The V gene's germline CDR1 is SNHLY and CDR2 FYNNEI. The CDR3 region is CASSDRTALSYEQYF. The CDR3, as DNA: TGTGCCAGCAGCGATAGGACAGCCCTCTCCTACGAGCAGTACTTC.